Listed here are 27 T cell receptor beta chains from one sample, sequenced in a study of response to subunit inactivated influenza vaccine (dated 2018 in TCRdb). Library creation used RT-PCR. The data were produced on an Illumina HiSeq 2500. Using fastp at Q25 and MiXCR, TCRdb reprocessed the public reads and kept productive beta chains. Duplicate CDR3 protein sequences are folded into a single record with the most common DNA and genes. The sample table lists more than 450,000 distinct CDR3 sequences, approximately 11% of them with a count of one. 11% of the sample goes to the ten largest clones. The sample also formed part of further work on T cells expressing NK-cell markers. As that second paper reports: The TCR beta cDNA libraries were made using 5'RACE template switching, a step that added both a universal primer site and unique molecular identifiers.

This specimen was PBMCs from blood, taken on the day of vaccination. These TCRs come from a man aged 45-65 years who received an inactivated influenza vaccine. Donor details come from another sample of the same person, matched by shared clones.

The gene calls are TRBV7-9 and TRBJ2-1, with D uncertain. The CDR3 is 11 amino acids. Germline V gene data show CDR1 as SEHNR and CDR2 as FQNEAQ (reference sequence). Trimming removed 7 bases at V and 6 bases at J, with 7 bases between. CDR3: CASITSNEQFF. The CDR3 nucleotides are TGTGCCAGCATCACGAGCAATGAGCAGTTCTTC.

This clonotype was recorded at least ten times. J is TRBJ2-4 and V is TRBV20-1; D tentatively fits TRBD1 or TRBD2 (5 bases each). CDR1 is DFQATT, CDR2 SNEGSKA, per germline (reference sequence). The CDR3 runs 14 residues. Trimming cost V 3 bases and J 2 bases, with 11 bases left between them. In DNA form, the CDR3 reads TGCAGTGCTAGGGTGGGGGTCTCCAAAAACATTCAGTACTTC. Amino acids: CSARVGVSKNIQYF.

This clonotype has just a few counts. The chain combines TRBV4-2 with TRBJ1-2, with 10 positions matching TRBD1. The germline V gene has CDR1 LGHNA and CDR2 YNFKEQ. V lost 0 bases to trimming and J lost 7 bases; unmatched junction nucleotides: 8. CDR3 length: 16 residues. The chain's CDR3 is CASSQDHDRGRSGYTF. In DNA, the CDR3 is TGTGCCAGCAGCCAAGACCACGACAGGGGGCGTTCTGGCTACACCTTC.

CDR3 loop: CASSYRPDRGLTYEQYF. The CDR3 DNA is TGTGCCAGCAGTTACCGACCGGACAGGGGGCTCACCTACGAGCAGTACTTC. The chain recombines TRBV6-2 or TRBV6-3 with TRBJ2-7; 11 nucleotides line up with TRBD1. Trimming took 2 bases from V and 2 from J; bases not matched to a gene: 8. Germline V lookup: CDR1 MNHEY, CDR2 SVGEGT. The CDR3 spans 17 residues.

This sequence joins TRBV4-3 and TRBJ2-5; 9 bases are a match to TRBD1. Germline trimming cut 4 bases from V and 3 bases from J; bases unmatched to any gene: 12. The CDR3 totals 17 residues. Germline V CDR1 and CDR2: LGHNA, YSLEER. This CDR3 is CASSLIPRDRAEETQYF. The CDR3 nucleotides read TGCGCCAGCAGCCTAATACCCCGGGACAGGGCCGAAGAGACCCAGTACTTC.

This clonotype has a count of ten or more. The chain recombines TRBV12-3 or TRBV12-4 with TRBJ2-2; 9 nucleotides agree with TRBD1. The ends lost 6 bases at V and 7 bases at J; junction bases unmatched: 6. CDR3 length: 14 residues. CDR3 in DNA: TGTGCCAGCAGCGTACAGGGGGCAGGCGGGGAGCTGTTTTTT. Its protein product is CASSVQGAGGELFF.

CDR3 DNA sequence: TGTGCCATCAGTTGGGCTAGCGGGGGTTACGAGCAGTACTTC. Translating gives CAISWASGGYEQYF. The chain uses TRBV10-3 and TRBJ2-7, with TRBD2 identical over 10 bases. There are 14 residues in the CDR3. V lost 5 bases, J lost 4 bases, and 5 bases stayed unmatched. CDR1 is ENHRY, CDR2 SYGVKD, per germline.

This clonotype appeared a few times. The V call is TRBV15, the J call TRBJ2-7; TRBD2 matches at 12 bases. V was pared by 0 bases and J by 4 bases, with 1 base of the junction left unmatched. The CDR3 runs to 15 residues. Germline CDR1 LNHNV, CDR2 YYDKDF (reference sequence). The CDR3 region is CATSRDLAGGYEQYF. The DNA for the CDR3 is TGTGCCACCAGCAGAGACCTAGCGGGAGGGTACGAGCAGTACTTC. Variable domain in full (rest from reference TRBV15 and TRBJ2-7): DAMVIQNPRYQVTQFGKPVTLSCSQTLNHNVMYWYQQKSSQAPKLLFHYYDKDFNNEADTPDNFQSRRPNTSFCFLDIRSPGLGDTAMYLCATSRDLAGGYEQYFGPGTRLTVT.

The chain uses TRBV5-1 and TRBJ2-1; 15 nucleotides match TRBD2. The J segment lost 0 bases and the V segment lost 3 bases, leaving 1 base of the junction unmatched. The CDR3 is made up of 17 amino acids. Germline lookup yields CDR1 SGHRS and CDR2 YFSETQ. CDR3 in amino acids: CASSWTSGGASYNEQFF. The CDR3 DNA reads TGCGCCAGCAGCTGGACTAGCGGGGGGGCCTCCTACAATGAGCAGTTCTTC.

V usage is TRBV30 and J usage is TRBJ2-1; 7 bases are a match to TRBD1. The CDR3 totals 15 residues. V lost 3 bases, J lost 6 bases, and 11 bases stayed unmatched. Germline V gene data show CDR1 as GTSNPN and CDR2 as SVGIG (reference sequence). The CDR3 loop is CAWSLRGGPSNEQFF. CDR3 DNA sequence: TGTGCCTGGAGCCTTCGAGGGGGCCCCTCCAATGAGCAGTTCTTC.

DNA of the CDR3: TGTGCCATCAGTGGTGGGAGGGCCCAAGAGACCCAGTACTTC. It codes for CAISGGRAQETQYF. This chain links TRBV10-3 with TRBJ2-5; 7 nucleotides line up with TRBD2. CDR1 and CDR2 (germline): ENHRY, SYGVKD. CDR3 size: 14 residues. The V and J ends lost 4 bases and 1 base, in that order; junction bases with no gene match: 3.

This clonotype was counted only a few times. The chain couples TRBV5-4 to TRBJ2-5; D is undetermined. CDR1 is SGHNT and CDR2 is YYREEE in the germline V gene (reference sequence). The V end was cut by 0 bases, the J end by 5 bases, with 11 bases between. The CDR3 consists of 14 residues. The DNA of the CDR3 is TGTGCCAGCAGCTTGGACCTACAAGGGGAGACCCAGTACTTC. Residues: CASSLDLQGETQYF.

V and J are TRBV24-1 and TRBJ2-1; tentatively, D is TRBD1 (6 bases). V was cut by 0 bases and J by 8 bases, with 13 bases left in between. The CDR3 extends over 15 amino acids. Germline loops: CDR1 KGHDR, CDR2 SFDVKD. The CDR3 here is CATSDLQGGRDEQFF. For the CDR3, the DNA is TGTGCCACCAGTGATTTGCAAGGGGGACGGGATGAGCAGTTCTTC.

The CDR3 region is CASSLAPGFSYNEQFF. In DNA, the CDR3 is TGTGCCAGCAGCTTAGCGCCGGGATTCTCCTACAATGAGCAGTTCTTC. The genes are TRBV7-2 and TRBJ2-1, with a weak D call TRBD2 (5 bases). The length of the CDR3 is 16 residues. Trimming stripped 0 bases from V and 0 bases from J, with 9 bases between. Germline CDR1 reads SGHTA; CDR2 reads FQGNSA.

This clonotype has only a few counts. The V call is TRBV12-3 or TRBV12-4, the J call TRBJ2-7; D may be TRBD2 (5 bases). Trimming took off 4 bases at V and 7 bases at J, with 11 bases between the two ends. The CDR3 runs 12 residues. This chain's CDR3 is CASSWPRREQYF. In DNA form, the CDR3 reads TGTGCCAGCAGTTGGCCCCGGAGGGAGCAGTACTTC.

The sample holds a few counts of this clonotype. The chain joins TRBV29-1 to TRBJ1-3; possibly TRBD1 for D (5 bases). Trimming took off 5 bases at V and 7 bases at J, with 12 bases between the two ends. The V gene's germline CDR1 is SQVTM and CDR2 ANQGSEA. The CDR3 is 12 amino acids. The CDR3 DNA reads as TGCAGCGTTCTCGGGACGGCGAACACCATATATTTT. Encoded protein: CSVLGTANTIYF.

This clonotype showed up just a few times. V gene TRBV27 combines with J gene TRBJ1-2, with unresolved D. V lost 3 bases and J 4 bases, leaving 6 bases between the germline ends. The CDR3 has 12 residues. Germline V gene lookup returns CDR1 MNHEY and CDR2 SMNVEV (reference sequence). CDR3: CASSFLLYGYTF. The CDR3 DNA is TGTGCCAGCAGTTTCCTGCTCTATGGCTACACCTTC.

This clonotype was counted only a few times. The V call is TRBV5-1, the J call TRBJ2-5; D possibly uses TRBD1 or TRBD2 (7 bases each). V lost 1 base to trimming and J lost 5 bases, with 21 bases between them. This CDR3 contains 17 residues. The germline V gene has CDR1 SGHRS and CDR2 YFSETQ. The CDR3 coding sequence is TGCGCCAGCAGCTTGCTTCCAGACAGGGCGGGAGAGGAGACCCAGTACTTC. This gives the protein CASSLLPDRAGEETQYF.

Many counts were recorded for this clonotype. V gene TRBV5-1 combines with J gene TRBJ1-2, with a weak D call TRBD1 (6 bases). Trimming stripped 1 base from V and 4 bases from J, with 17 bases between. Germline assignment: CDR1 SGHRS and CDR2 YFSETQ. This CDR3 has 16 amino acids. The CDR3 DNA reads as TGCGCCAGCAGCTTGCAGGGGAACGGGGGTATCTATGGCTACACCTTC. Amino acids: CASSLQGNGGIYGYTF. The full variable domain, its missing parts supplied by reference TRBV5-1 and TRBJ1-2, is KAGVTQTPRYLIKTRGQQVTLSCSPISGHRSVSWYQQTPGQGLQFLFEYFSETQRNKGNFPGRFSGRQFSNSRSEMNVSTLELGDSALYLCASSLQGNGGIYGYTFGSGTRLTVV.

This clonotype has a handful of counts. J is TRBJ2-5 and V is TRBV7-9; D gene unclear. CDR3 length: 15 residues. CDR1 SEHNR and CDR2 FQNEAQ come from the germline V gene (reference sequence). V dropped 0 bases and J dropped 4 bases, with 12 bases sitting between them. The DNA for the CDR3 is TGTGCCAGCAGCTTAGCAGTGCCTTCAGGAGAGACCCAGTACTTC. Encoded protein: CASSLAVPSGETQYF. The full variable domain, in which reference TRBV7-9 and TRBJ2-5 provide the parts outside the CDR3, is DTGVSQNPRHKITKRGQNVTFRCDPISEHNRLYWYRQTLGQGPEFLTYFQNEAQLEKSRLLSDRFSAERPKGSFSTLEIQRTEQGDSAMYLCASSLAVPSGETQYFGPGTRLLVL.

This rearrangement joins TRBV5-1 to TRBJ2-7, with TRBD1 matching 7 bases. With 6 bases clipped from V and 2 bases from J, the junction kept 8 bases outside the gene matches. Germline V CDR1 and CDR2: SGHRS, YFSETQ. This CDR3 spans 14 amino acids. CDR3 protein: CASTPGTEPYEQYF. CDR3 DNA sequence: TGCGCCAGCACCCCCGGGACAGAACCCTACGAGCAGTACTTC.

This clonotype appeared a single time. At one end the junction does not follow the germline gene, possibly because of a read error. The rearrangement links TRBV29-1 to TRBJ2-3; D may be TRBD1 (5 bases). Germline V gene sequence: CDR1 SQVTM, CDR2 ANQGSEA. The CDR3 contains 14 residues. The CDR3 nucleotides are TGCGGCGTTGAAGATCAGGGCTTACCCGCAGTGCAGTATTTT. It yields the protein CGVEDQGLPAVQYF.

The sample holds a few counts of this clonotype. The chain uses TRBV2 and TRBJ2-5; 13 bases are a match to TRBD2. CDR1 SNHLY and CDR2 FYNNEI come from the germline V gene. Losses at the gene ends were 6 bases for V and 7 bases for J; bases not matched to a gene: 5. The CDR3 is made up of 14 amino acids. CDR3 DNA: TGTGCCAGCAGGGGACTAGCGGGGAGAGGGACCCAGTACTTC. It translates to CASRGLAGRGTQYF.

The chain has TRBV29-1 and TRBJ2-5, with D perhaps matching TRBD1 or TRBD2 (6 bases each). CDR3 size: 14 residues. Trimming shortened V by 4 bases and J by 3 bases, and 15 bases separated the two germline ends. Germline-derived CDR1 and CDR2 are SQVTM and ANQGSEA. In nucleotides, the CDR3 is TGCAGCGTTGGGCAGTGGGGGGCTGAAGAGACCCAGTACTTC. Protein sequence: CSVGQWGAEETQYF.

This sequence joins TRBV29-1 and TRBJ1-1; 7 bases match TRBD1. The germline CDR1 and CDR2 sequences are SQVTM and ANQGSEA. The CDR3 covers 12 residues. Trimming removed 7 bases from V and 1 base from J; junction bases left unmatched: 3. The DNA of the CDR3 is TGCAGCGGGAGGACAGGGAACACTGAAGCTTTCTTT. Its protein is CSGRTGNTEAFF.

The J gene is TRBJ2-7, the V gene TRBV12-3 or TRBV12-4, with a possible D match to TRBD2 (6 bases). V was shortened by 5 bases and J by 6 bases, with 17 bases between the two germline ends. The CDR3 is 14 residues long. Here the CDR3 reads CASSNAPAGSEQYF. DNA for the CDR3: TGTGCCAGCAGTAATGCTCCCGCGGGGTCCGAGCAGTACTTC.

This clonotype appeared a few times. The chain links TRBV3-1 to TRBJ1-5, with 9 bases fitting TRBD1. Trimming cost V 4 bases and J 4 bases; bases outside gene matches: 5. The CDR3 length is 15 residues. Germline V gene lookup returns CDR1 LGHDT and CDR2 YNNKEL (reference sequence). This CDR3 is CASSPGQGWNQPQHF. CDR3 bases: TGTGCCAGCAGCCCCGGACAGGGGTGGAATCAGCCCCAGCATTTT. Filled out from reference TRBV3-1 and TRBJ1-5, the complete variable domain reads DTAVSQTPKYLVTQMGNDKSIKCEQNLGHDTMYWYKQDSKKFLKIMFSYNNKELIINETVPNRFSPKSPDKAHLNLHINSLELGDSAVYFCASSPGQGWNQPQHFGDGTRLSIL.